The sequence of this T cell receptor (beta chain) was determined in a study of CD8+CD57+ T cells in acquired aplastic anemia. On the study more broadly: Yields of DNA that came from sorted CD4+ and CD8+ cells averaged roughly 3.2 ug. Findings and caveats of the study: In CD8+ cells, Simpson's diversity showed no significant difference between patients and controls. Patients and controls shared approximately 30 CD8+ CDR3 sequences.

This clonotype was detected ten times or more. What it binds is unknown. Selection for sequencing was limited to patients who had shown CD8+CD57+ cell expansion by flow cytometry. The patients all had a severe acquired aplastic anemia diagnosis. Genomic DNA templated the TCR beta VDJ and CDR3 profiling. TCRdb independently ran MiXCR on the reads; one entry per CDR3 protein. This sample yields 100,000 to 150,000 distinct CDR3 sequences, of which approximately 41% are seen a single time; 2.6% belongs to the top ten. From germline, CDR1 is SGHRS and CDR2 YFSETQ. The CDR3 covers 15 residues. The J segment lost 1 base and the V segment lost 4 bases, leaving 5 bases of the junction unmatched.

The receptor's source is a human donor with aplastic anemia. Specimen: sorted CD4+, CD8+, or CD8+CD57+ T cells (not recorded which) from PBMCs. The rearrangement links TRBV5-1 to TRBJ2-1; 7 bases align to TRBD1. CDR3 DNA sequence: TGCGCCAGCAGCGTCAACAGGGGTTCCTACAATGAGCAGTTCTTC. Translated, it gives CASSVNRGSYNEQFF. Combining the CDR3 with reference TRBV5-1 and TRBJ2-1 gives the whole variable domain KAGVTQTPRYLIKTRGQQVTLSCSPISGHRSVSWYQQTPGQGLQFLFEYFSETQRNKGNFPGRFSGRQFSNSRSEMNVSTLELGDSALYLCASSVNRGSYNEQFFGPGTRLTVL.